The 4 T cell receptor beta chains reported below all come from one sample, sequenced in a study of CD8 T cells in Susac syndrome. It was with random hexamers that about 0.45 to 1 ug RNA was reverse transcribed. TCRdb called the immunoSEQ multiplex PCR reads again in MiXCR, with one record for every CDR3 protein. This table has 150,000 to 250,000 distinct CDR3 sequences, roughly 96% appearing once. Specimen: CD4+ T cells from PBMCs. The receptor set was obtained from a human donor with multiple sclerosis.

V usage is TRBV9 and J usage is TRBJ2-1; no clear D gene. This CDR3 spans 17 amino acids. V was clipped by 0 bases and J by 0 bases, with 13 bases between them. The germline gives CDR1 SGDLS, CDR2 YYNGEE. CDR3 in amino acids: CASSVGHRKGSYNEQFF. In DNA, the CDR3 is TGTGCCAGCAGCGTAGGACACCGAAAGGGCTCCTACAATGAGCAGTTCTTC. The full variable domain, in which reference TRBV9 and TRBJ2-1 provide the parts outside the CDR3, is DSGVTQTPKHLITATGQRVTLRCSPRSGDLSVYWYQQSLDQGLQFLIQYYNGEERAKGNILERFSAQQFPDLHSELNLSSLELGDSALYFCASSVGHRKGSYNEQFFGPGTRLTVL.

The genes are TRBV25-1 and TRBJ2-1, with 8 bases matching TRBD2. Germline assignment: CDR1 MGHDK and CDR2 SYGVNS. After removal of 2 bases from V and 4 bases from J, the junction contained 4 bases not matched to a gene. This CDR3 has 15 residues. CDR3 sequence: CASSEGVAGYNEQFF. CDR3 nucleotides: TGTGCCAGCAGTGAAGGCGTAGCGGGGTACAATGAGCAGTTCTTC.

The chain recombines TRBV24-1 with TRBJ1-2; D uncertain. Trimming removed 1 base from V and 5 bases from J, with 10 bases in between. Germline assignment: CDR1 KGHDR and CDR2 SFDVKD. The CDR3 is 14 amino acids. CDR3: CATSDFSAAYGYTF. The CDR3 coding sequence is TGTGCCACCAGTGATTTTTCCGCGGCATATGGCTACACCTTC.

The J gene is TRBJ2-7, the V gene TRBV12-3 or TRBV12-4, with 9 bases aligning to TRBD1. The trim removed 6 bases at V and 6 bases at J, leaving 9 bases unmatched. This CDR3 spans 14 amino acids. The CDR3 DNA sequence: TGTGCCAGCAGCCCGGGACAGGGAGTCCGCGAGCAGTACTTC. The encoded protein is CASSPGQGVREQYF.